This is a list of T cell receptor beta chains from one sample in a study of cytomegalovirus exposure and HLA in healthy donors. Measured with immunoSEQ multiplex PCR; TCRdb has only the in-frame clones, and not every one. The sample has about 130,000 clones, roughly two thirds seen once. Specimen: PBMCs. The source of these receptors is a man younger than 45 in good health and CMV-seropositive. Each CDR3 is given with its conserved first and last residue. Fields, in order: D gene, V gene, CDR3 length, J gene, clone size, CDR3 DNA, CDR3 protein. D genes are given only for firm matches. Size is omitted from some rows. Given values are once, few, many or a class for expanded clones.

>TRBD1|TRBV6-5|15|TRBJ2-7|NA
TGTGCCACCCGGGACAGGGGGCGTTGGCCCTACGAGCAGTACTTC
CATRDRGRWPYEQYF
>NA|TRBV25-1|16|TRBJ1-3|NA
TGTGCCAGCAGTGAATACGTCCGGGCGGGGGGAAACACCATATATTTT
CASSEYVRAGGNTIYF
>TRBD2|TRBV5-4|17|TRBJ2-2|NA
TGTGCCAGCAGCTTCCGACTAGCGGGAGAGGGTTTGAGGGAGCTGTTTTTT
CASSFRLAGEGLRELFF
>NA|TRBV5-8|14|TRBJ1-2|NA
TGTGCCAGCAGCTCCCCCGGCCATGGAGGGGGCTACACCTTC
CASSSPGHGGGYTF
>TRBD2|TRBV2|13|TRBJ2-1|once
TGTGCCAGCAGTGAACGTAGTCTAGCGGTGGCGTTCTTC
CASSERSLAVAFF
>TRBD2|TRBV5-1|17|TRBJ2-5|NA
TGCGCCAGCAGCTTGGTTACTAGCGGGCAGTACCAAGAGACCCAGTACTTC
CASSLVTSGQYQETQYF
>TRBD1|TRBV28|15|TRBJ2-1|few
TGTGCCAGCAGTTTATTTACAGGGGTTGGGGATGAGCAGTTCTTC
CASSLFTGVGDEQFF
>NA|TRBV5-1|15|TRBJ2-2|NA
TGCGCCAGCAGGGAGTACTCCGGTGCGACCGGGGAGCTGTTTTTT
CASREYSGATGELFF
>TRBD1|TRBV4-3|14|TRBJ2-7|NA
TGCGCCAGCAGCCCTCGGGACAGGGTTGACGAGCAGTACTTC
CASSPRDRVDEQYF
>NA|TRBV9|15|TRBJ2-5|few
TGTGCCAGCAGCGTCTCCCTTAATCCAGAAGAGACCCAGTACTTC
CASSVSLNPEETQYF
>TRBD1|TRBV28|18|TRBJ1-3|few
TGTGCCAGCAGTTTGGTGGGACAGGGGAAGTTTTCTGGAAACACCATATATTTT
CASSLVGQGKFSGNTIYF
>NA|TRBV9|17|TRBJ2-1|NA
TGTGCCAGCAGCGTGGGATCGGGCCCATCGGGATACAATGAGCAGTTCTTC
CASSVGSGPSGYNEQFF
>TRBD2|TRBV15|18|TRBJ2-5|once
TGTGCCACCAGCAGAGGACTAGCGGGAGTAGAGTCCGTAGAGACCCAGTACTTC
CATSRGLAGVESVETQYF
>NA|TRBV7-9|17|TRBJ2-2|NA
TGTGCCAGCAGCTTAGCGTGGAAGGGGAAAAACACCGGGGAGCTGTTTTTT
CASSLAWKGKNTGELFF
>NA|TRBV9|15|TRBJ1-1|NA
TGTGCCAGCAGCGTAGGTTGGCAGATGAACACTGAAGCTTTCTTT
CASSVGWQMNTEAFF
>NA|TRBV6-1|13|TRBJ2-7|NA
TGTGCCAGCAGTGAAATGAGAGGGTACGAGCAGTACTTC
CASSEMRGYEQYF
>TRBD1|TRBV6-1|13|TRBJ1-1|few
TGTGCCAGCAGGATAGACAGGGAAGGTGAAGCTTTCTTT
CASRIDREGEAFF
>TRBD1|TRBV28|15|TRBJ1-4|NA
TGTGCCAGCAGTTCCCAGGGGGCGGATTCTGAAAAACTGTTTTTT
CASSSQGADSEKLFF
>TRBD2|TRBV5-1|16|TRBJ2-3|few
TGCGCCAGCAGCTTGGTCACTAGCGGGAGTCCAGATACGCAGTATTTT
CASSLVTSGSPDTQYF
>NA|TRBV4-3|15|TRBJ1-5|NA
TGCGCCAGCAGCCAAGAGGTATGGCGGACACAGCCCCAGCATTTT
CASSQEVWRTQPQHF
>NA|TRBV6-6|15|TRBJ1-3|NA
TGTGCCAGCAGTTATTTGGGACATAGCGGAAACACCATATATTTT
CASSYLGHSGNTIYF
>NA|TRBV7-2|14|TRBJ1-1|few
TGTGCCAGCAGTGATAGCGCGGGGAACACTGAAGCTTTCTTT
CASSDSAGNTEAFF
>NA|TRBV9|15|TRBJ1-4|once
TGTGCCAGCAGCGACCCGGGGGGGATAAACGAAAAACTGTTTTTT
CASSDPGGINEKLFF
>NA|TRBV7-2|16|TRBJ2-1|NA
TGTGCCAGCAGCCCGCGACGAGCGAAAGGGGACAATGAGCAGTTCTTC
CASSPRRAKGDNEQFF
>NA|TRBV6-1|14|TRBJ1-2|NA
TGTGCCAGCAGTGAAAGCGGGGCCTCGAGAGGCTACACCTTC
CASSESGASRGYTF
>NA|TRBV6-5|16|TRBJ1-2|NA
TGTGCCAGCAGTTACTCGACCCCAGACACTAACTATGGCTACACCTTC
CASSYSTPDTNYGYTF
>TRBD1|TRBV29-1|13|TRBJ2-7|once
TGCAGCGTCCCGGGACAGGCCCTCTACGAGCAGTACTTC
CSVPGQALYEQYF
>NA|TRBV15|14|TRBJ1-5|NA
TGTGCCACTAAGGCTCGGGATTACAATCAGCCCCAGCATTTT
CATKARDYNQPQHF
>NA|TRBV11-2|16|TRBJ2-1|NA
TGTGCCAGCAGCCCAGCCGGGGTCGTAGGCCGAAATGAGCAGTTCTTC
CASSPAGVVGRNEQFF
>TRBD1|TRBV6-5|16|TRBJ1-5|NA
TGTGCCAGCAGTTGGACAGGGCAACATAGCAATCAGCCCCAGCATTTT
CASSWTGQHSNQPQHF
>TRBD2|TRBV5-1|21|TRBJ2-1|NA
TGCGCCAGCAGTAGGGGCCCCGGGACTAGCGGGAGTGGAGGCTCCTACAATGAGCAGTTCTTC
CASSRGPGTSGSGGSYNEQFF
>NA|TRBV5-1|13|TRBJ1-2|NA
TGCGCCAGCAGTCCGGACAGTAACTATGGCTACACCTTC
CASSPDSNYGYTF
>TRBD2|TRBV6-1|14|TRBJ2-7|NA
TGTGCCAGCAGGGGACTAGCGGGGTCCTACGAGCAGTACTTC
CASRGLAGSYEQYF
>TRBD1|TRBV10-3|17|TRBJ2-2|few
TGTGCCATCAGGACGACTTCGGGACAGATGAACACCGGGGAGCTGTTTTTT
CAIRTTSGQMNTGELFF
>TRBD2|TRBV2|15|TRBJ2-3|NA
TGTGCCAGCAAAAATAGCGGGTACCCGGGGGATACGCAGTATTTT
CASKNSGYPGDTQYF
>NA|TRBV28|15|TRBJ2-4|NA
TGTGCCAGCAGTTGGACAGAAAAAGCCAAAAACATTCAGTACTTC
CASSWTEKAKNIQYF
>NA|TRBV10-3|15|TRBJ2-1|NA
TGTGCCATCAAGGGGGTCATAAGCTCCTACAATGAGCAGTTCTTC
CAIKGVISSYNEQFF
>TRBD1|TRBV9|14|TRBJ2-1|few
TGTGCCAGCAGCGTAGCTGACAGGGGCCATGAGCAGTTCTTC
CASSVADRGHEQFF
>NA|TRBV4-1|14|TRBJ2-4|few
TGCGCCAGCAGCCAAGATGCGGTCAAAAACATTCAGTACTTC
CASSQDAVKNIQYF
>NA|TRBV19|16|TRBJ1-1|NA
TGTGCCAGTAGTGCATACATGACAAACATGAACACTGAAGCTTTCTTT
CASSAYMTNMNTEAFF
>NA|TRBV5-4|15|TRBJ1-1|NA
TGTGCCAGCACTAGGGCCGGGACTCCGAACACTGAAGCTTTCTTT
CASTRAGTPNTEAFF
>NA|TRBV4-3|15|TRBJ1-3|NA
TGCGCCAGCAGCCCTGACAGGTACTCTGGAAACACCATATATTTT
CASSPDRYSGNTIYF
>NA|TRBV5-4|13|TRBJ2-7|NA
TGTGCCAGCAGCTTGGCGGCAGGCTACGAGCAGTACTTC
CASSLAAGYEQYF
>TRBD1|TRBV29-1|16|TRBJ1-1|NA
TGCAGCGTAGGAGGAGGACAGGGACAAATGAACACTGAAGCTTTCTTT
CSVGGGQGQMNTEAFF
>NA|TRBV19|14|TRBJ2-5|NA
TGTGCCAGTAGTATTTCGGGGGGCTTTGAGACCCAGTACTTC
CASSISGGFETQYF
>TRBD2|TRBV5-1|14|TRBJ2-1|few
TGCGCCAGCAGCTTGACTAGCGGGAGGAATGAGCAGTTCTTC
CASSLTSGRNEQFF
>NA|TRBV14|18|TRBJ2-7|NA
TGTGCCAGCAGCCAAGACTACCAACCGTACGGGAGCTGGGACGAGCAGTACTTC
CASSQDYQPYGSWDEQYF
>TRBD1|TRBV18|14|TRBJ2-7|NA
TGTGCCAGCTCCAATCGTCAGGGGGCGCATGAGCAGTACTTC
CASSNRQGAHEQYF